Below are 8 T cell receptor beta chains sequenced from a single sample in a study of T cell responses to AZD1222 COVID-19 vaccine. Sequencing was performed with immunoSEQ multiplex PCR; in TCRdb, only in-frame clones are kept and a portion is missing. This sample has some 120,000 clones; roughly 84% occur once, and the top ten carry approximately 1.2%. The sequencing used peripheral blood, collected on day 0 of AZD1222 vaccination. The origin of the receptors is an adult in good health.

CDR3 in DNA: TGTGCCAGCAGCTTAACAGGGACAGGGACATGGCCCCAGCATTTT. Protein product: CASSLTGTGTWPQHF. This sequence joins TRBV7-6 and TRBJ1-5; 9 bases match TRBD1. CDR1 and CDR2 from the germline V gene are SGHVS and FNYEAQ. CDR3 length equals 15 residues. Trimming took 2 bases from V and 9 from J; bases not matched to a gene: 8.

V usage is TRBV2 and J usage is TRBJ1-4, with D unclear. The germline gives CDR1 SNHLY, CDR2 FYNNEI. The CDR3 length is 13 residues. Trimming pared 3 bases from V and 10 bases from J, leaving 12 bases between. The CDR3 DNA is TGTGCCAGCAGTGACGAAGCTTGGGCAAAACTGTTTTTT. Translating it yields CASSDEAWAKLFF.

The chain employs TRBV19 and TRBJ1-6; 8 nucleotides match TRBD1. Trimming cost V 5 bases and J 8 bases; bases outside gene matches: 11. Germline V gives CDR1 LNHDA, CDR2 SQIVND (reference sequence). CDR3 length: 16 amino acids. CDR3 sequence (DNA): TGTGCCAGTAGTGACGGACAGGGAGAGTTTGATTCACCCCTCCACTTT. It specifies CASSDGQGEFDSPLHF.

This clone was found once. The V gene is TRBV3-1 (or the pseudogene TRBV3-2), the J gene TRBJ1-2; D unresolved. The CDR3 covers 16 residues. The germline V gene has CDR1 LGHDT and CDR2 YNNKEL (reference sequence). V was cut by 1 base and J by 3 bases, with 15 bases left in between. CDR3 in DNA: TGTGCCAGCAGCCAAGCCTGGGCAGGCAATCACTATGGCTACACCTTC. This sequence encodes CASSQAWAGNHYGYTF.

The chain is built from TRBV5-5 and TRBJ2-7; 8 bases are shared with TRBD2. V gave up 4 bases and J gave up 3 bases; unmatched junction bases: 6. Germline V lookup: CDR1 SGHKS, CDR2 YYEKEE (reference sequence). This CDR3 spans 14 amino acids. The CDR3 spells CASSPGGQYYEQYF. The CDR3 bases are TGTGCCAGCAGCCCGGGGGGGCAGTACTACGAGCAGTACTTC.

The genes are TRBV6-5 and TRBJ2-7, with D hard to call. CDR3 length: 14 amino acids. Deletions cut 8 bases from V and 2 bases from J, with 16 bases between. CDR1 and CDR2 (germline): MNHEY, SVGAGI. This CDR3 reads CASRTFQLTYEQYF. In nucleotides, the CDR3 is TGTGCCAGCCGGACGTTCCAGTTAACCTACGAGCAGTACTTC.

The gene calls are TRBV6-5 and TRBJ1-3; 7 bases fit TRBD1. The CDR3 is made up of 15 amino acids. Germline V gene data show CDR1 as MNHEY and CDR2 as SVGAGI. Trimming took 4 bases from V and 3 from J; bases not matched to a gene: 6. The CDR3 loop is CASSLDRVGGNTIYF. CDR3 nucleotide sequence: TGTGCCAGCAGTTTAGACAGGGTCGGTGGAAACACCATATATTTT.

This rearrangement joins TRBV7-9 to TRBJ1-1; D is undetermined. Trimming stripped 7 bases from V and 2 bases from J, with 14 bases between. The V gene's germline CDR1 is SEHNR and CDR2 FQNEAQ (reference sequence). This CDR3 has 14 residues. This CDR3 is CASTIQSLNTEAFF. The CDR3 region has the DNA TGTGCCAGCACCATACAGTCTCTAAACACTGAAGCTTTCTTT.